Listed below are T cell receptor beta chains from one sample, sequenced in a study of technical replicates of blood from a handful of donors. Method: immunoSEQ multiplex PCR; TCRdb's copy keeps in-frame clones and lacks some. The sample lists approximately 73,000 clones; around 90% were seen once. The sequenced sample consisted of T cells isolated from PBMCs. All receptors come from a human donor in good health. Each CDR3 is given with its conserved first and last residue. D genes are given only for firm matches. Clone size is stated in some rows and not others, as once, few, many or a class when expanded.

d_call: -; j_call: TRBJ1-1; v_call: TRBV4-3; clone_size: -; cdr3_nt: TGCGCCAGCAGCCAAGATGTTACAGGGACAGCTTTCTTT; cdr3_aa: CASSQDVTGTAFF
d_call: TRBD1; j_call: TRBJ2-7; v_call: TRBV6-5; clone_size: -; cdr3_nt: TGTGCCAGCAGTTACTCCGGGACAGGGAACTACGAGCAGTACTTC; cdr3_aa: CASSYSGTGNYEQYF
d_call: TRBD2; j_call: TRBJ2-1; v_call: TRBV5-4; clone_size: -; cdr3_nt: TGTGCCAGCAGCCGGGGACTAGCGGGAGCCAATGAGCAGTTCTTC; cdr3_aa: CASSRGLAGANEQFF
d_call: -; j_call: TRBJ2-1; v_call: TRBV5-4; clone_size: -; cdr3_nt: TGTGCCAGCAGCTTAGGCGGGGTGGGGTACAATGAGCAGTTCTTC; cdr3_aa: CASSLGGVGYNEQFF
d_call: TRBD1; j_call: TRBJ1-4; v_call: TRBV6-1; clone_size: -; cdr3_nt: TGTGCCAGCAGACGCCCCGACAGGGATGGCGAAAAACTGTTTTTT; cdr3_aa: CASRRPDRDGEKLFF
d_call: -; j_call: TRBJ2-7; v_call: TRBV19; clone_size: once; cdr3_nt: TGTGCCAGTAGTCGAAGTAGTAGCGACGAGCAGTACTTC; cdr3_aa: CASSRSSSDEQYF
d_call: TRBD2; j_call: TRBJ2-3; v_call: TRBV10-1; clone_size: -; cdr3_nt: TGCGCCAGCAGTAGACTAGCGGGAGGGGATACGCAGTATTTT; cdr3_aa: CASSRLAGGDTQYF
d_call: TRBD1; j_call: TRBJ2-1; v_call: TRBV15; clone_size: -; cdr3_nt: TGTGCCACCAAAGACAGGGGCCTATACAATGAGCAGTTCTTC; cdr3_aa: CATKDRGLYNEQFF
d_call: TRBD1; j_call: TRBJ2-7; v_call: TRBV2; clone_size: once; cdr3_nt: TGTGCCAGCATGGGGACAGGGGTTAGCTCCTACGAGCAGTACTTC; cdr3_aa: CASMGTGVSSYEQYF
d_call: TRBD1; j_call: TRBJ1-4; v_call: TRBV7-3; clone_size: -; cdr3_nt: TGTGCCAGCAGCCCTCAGGGGGCATTTAATGAAAAACTGTTTTTT; cdr3_aa: CASSPQGAFNEKLFF
d_call: TRBD1; j_call: TRBJ1-2; v_call: TRBV12-5; clone_size: -; cdr3_nt: TGTGCTAGTGTTGGACAGGGGGGCTCCTATGGCTACACCTTC; cdr3_aa: CASVGQGGSYGYTF
d_call: -; j_call: TRBJ2-7; v_call: TRBV9; clone_size: -; cdr3_nt: TGTGCCAGCAGCGTAGTACCCCCCGCGGATGGGTCCTACGAGCAGTACTTC; cdr3_aa: CASSVVPPADGSYEQYF
d_call: -; j_call: TRBJ2-7; v_call: TRBV15; clone_size: once; cdr3_nt: TGTGCCACCAGCACAGACCAAGAGTTAGACTATCGGTACTTC; cdr3_aa: CATSTDQELDYRYF
d_call: -; j_call: TRBJ1-1; v_call: TRBV30; clone_size: -; cdr3_nt: TGTGCCTGGACTACGACAGGCCTATCGGGGACTGAAGCTTTCTTT; cdr3_aa: CAWTTTGLSGTEAFF
d_call: TRBD1; j_call: TRBJ2-7; v_call: TRBV7-6; clone_size: -; cdr3_nt: TGTGCCACCGTGGGACAGTCCCACGAGCAGTACTTC; cdr3_aa: CATVGQSHEQYF
d_call: -; j_call: TRBJ1-2; v_call: TRBV7-9; clone_size: -; cdr3_nt: TGTGCCAGCAGCTTATCACCCGACAAGTTCTATGGCTACACCTTC; cdr3_aa: CASSLSPDKFYGYTF
d_call: -; j_call: TRBJ2-7; v_call: TRBV1; clone_size: once; cdr3_nt: TGCACCAGCAGCCAAGAGGGCAGGTCCACTCAAGAGCAGTACTTC; cdr3_aa: CTSSQEGRSTQEQYF
d_call: TRBD1; j_call: TRBJ2-7; v_call: TRBV6-1; clone_size: -; cdr3_nt: TGTGCCAGCAAGGGACAGGCGATATCCTACGAGCAGTACTTC; cdr3_aa: CASKGQAISYEQYF
d_call: -; j_call: TRBJ1-2; v_call: TRBV7-2; clone_size: -; cdr3_nt: TGTGCCAGCAGCATGTCCGGGACAAGGAACTATGGCTACACCTTC; cdr3_aa: CASSMSGTRNYGYTF
d_call: -; j_call: TRBJ2-5; v_call: TRBV18; clone_size: -; cdr3_nt: TGTGCCAGCTCACTAATAGCGGATGGGGAGACCCAGTACTTC; cdr3_aa: CASSLIADGETQYF
d_call: TRBD2; j_call: TRBJ2-2; v_call: TRBV7-6; clone_size: -; cdr3_nt: TGTGCCAGCAGCCCGCTAAGACTAGCGGGAGTAAGGACCGGGGAGCTGTTTTTT; cdr3_aa: CASSPLRLAGVRTGELFF
d_call: -; j_call: TRBJ2-7; v_call: TRBV19; clone_size: -; cdr3_nt: TGTGCCAGTAGTTCTACTATCCCATCGATCTCCAAATACGAGCAGTACTTC; cdr3_aa: CASSSTIPSISKYEQYF
d_call: -; j_call: TRBJ1-2; v_call: TRBV2; clone_size: -; cdr3_nt: TGTGCCGGGGGGACCGACGCCACTAACTATGGCTACACCTTC; cdr3_aa: CAGGTDATNYGYTF
d_call: -; j_call: TRBJ2-3; v_call: TRBV14; clone_size: -; cdr3_nt: TGTGCCAGCGGAGGAGCGGGCACTAGCACAGATACGCAGTATTTT; cdr3_aa: CASGGAGTSTDTQYF
d_call: -; j_call: TRBJ1-4; v_call: TRBV14; clone_size: -; cdr3_nt: TGTGCCAGCAGCCAAATTAGAGGCCGTAATGAAAAACTGTTTTTT; cdr3_aa: CASSQIRGRNEKLFF
d_call: TRBD2; j_call: TRBJ2-5; v_call: TRBV4-2; clone_size: -; cdr3_nt: TGTGCCAGCAGCCAGCCTGCTAGCGGGAGGCCTGGAGAGACCCAGTACTTC; cdr3_aa: CASSQPASGRPGETQYF
d_call: -; j_call: TRBJ2-7; v_call: TRBV7-2; clone_size: -; cdr3_nt: TGTGCCAGCAGCTTAAACGGGAGAGTGAGCGAGCAGTACTTC; cdr3_aa: CASSLNGRVSEQYF
d_call: TRBD1; j_call: TRBJ2-3; v_call: TRBV28; clone_size: -; cdr3_nt: TGTGCCAGCATTAACGCCGGGACAGCTACAGATACGCAGTATTTT; cdr3_aa: CASINAGTATDTQYF
d_call: TRBD1; j_call: TRBJ1-1; v_call: TRBV10-3; clone_size: -; cdr3_nt: TGTGCCATCAGCACGGACAGGGGATATGAAGCTTTCTTT; cdr3_aa: CAISTDRGYEAFF
d_call: -; j_call: TRBJ1-5; v_call: TRBV29-1; clone_size: -; cdr3_nt: TGCAGCGTTGTCCCTCCGTGGGCAGGGGAAGAGGGGCTAAATCAGCCCCAGCATTTT; cdr3_aa: CSVVPPWAGEEGLNQPQHF
d_call: TRBD2; j_call: TRBJ2-7; v_call: TRBV30; clone_size: -; cdr3_nt: TGTGCCTGGAGTGTACAAGCGGGAGCACATTACGAGCAGTACTTC; cdr3_aa: CAWSVQAGAHYEQYF
d_call: TRBD1; j_call: TRBJ2-7; v_call: TRBV27; clone_size: -; cdr3_nt: TGTGCCAGCAGTTCCTGGGACAGGGACATCTACGAGCAGTACTTC; cdr3_aa: CASSSWDRDIYEQYF
d_call: TRBD1; j_call: TRBJ1-1; v_call: TRBV19; clone_size: once; cdr3_nt: TGTGCCAGTAGGGATACAGGGGGTGGCACTGAAGCTTTCTTT; cdr3_aa: CASRDTGGGTEAFF
d_call: -; j_call: TRBJ1-5; v_call: TRBV6-5; clone_size: -; cdr3_nt: TGTGCCAGCAGTTCAGGCAGTTTGGATCAGCCCCAGCATTTT; cdr3_aa: CASSSGSLDQPQHF
d_call: TRBD2; j_call: TRBJ2-2; v_call: TRBV7-3; clone_size: -; cdr3_nt: TGTGCCAGCAACCTAGCGGGAGTAGGCGGGGAGCTGTTTTTT; cdr3_aa: CASNLAGVGGELFF
d_call: TRBD1; j_call: TRBJ2-6; v_call: TRBV19; clone_size: -; cdr3_nt: TGTGCCAGTAGTTTTTACAGGGGCTCTGGGGCCAACGTCCTGACTTTC; cdr3_aa: CASSFYRGSGANVLTF
d_call: -; j_call: TRBJ2-3; v_call: TRBV11-2; clone_size: once; cdr3_nt: TGTGCCAGCAGCTTAACCGCGAGATCCACAGATACGCAGTATTTT; cdr3_aa: CASSLTARSTDTQYF
d_call: -; j_call: TRBJ2-1; v_call: TRBV25-1; clone_size: -; cdr3_nt: TGTGCCAGCAGAGCCAGGGAAAATGAGCAGTTCTTC; cdr3_aa: CASRARENEQFF
d_call: -; j_call: TRBJ1-3; v_call: TRBV5-8; clone_size: -; cdr3_nt: TGTGCCAGCAGCTTGGAACTCACCATATATTTT; cdr3_aa: CASSLELTIYF
d_call: -; j_call: TRBJ1-1; v_call: TRBV18; clone_size: -; cdr3_nt: TGTGCCAGCTCCAGGCCTGAGACCGGGAACACTGAAGCTTTCTTT; cdr3_aa: CASSRPETGNTEAFF
d_call: TRBD2; j_call: TRBJ2-3; v_call: TRBV11-2; clone_size: -; cdr3_nt: TGTGCCAGCAGCTTAGATCCTGCGGGACTAAACACAGATACGCAGTATTTT; cdr3_aa: CASSLDPAGLNTDTQYF
d_call: TRBD2; j_call: TRBJ2-4; v_call: TRBV28; clone_size: -; cdr3_nt: TGTGCCAGCAGTTTAAGGAGGGAGGGCGGCATTCAGTACTTC; cdr3_aa: CASSLRREGGIQYF